The 24 T cell receptor beta chains below all came from one sample that was sequenced in a study of blood T cell repertoires in COVID-19. TCRdb's copy holds only in-frame clones and misses some; the assay was immunoSEQ multiplex PCR. This sample has 300,000 to 400,000 clones, with around 90% found just once. Sequenced sample: PBMCs or T cells enriched from blood (not recorded which). The receptors derive from a man between 60 and 70 years old who had recovered from COVID-19.

CDR3 in amino acids: CASRPTQGSSSPLHF. The DNA for the CDR3 is TGTGCCAGCAGACCAACACAGGGGTCTAGTTCACCCCTCCACTTT. The genes are TRBV27 and TRBJ1-6, with 7 positions matching TRBD1. Germline lookup yields CDR1 MNHEY and CDR2 SMNVEV (reference sequence). This CDR3 comprises 15 residues. V lost 6 bases, J lost 9 bases, and 11 bases stayed unmatched.

The chain links TRBV24-1 to TRBJ1-2, with D tentatively TRBD1 (5 bases). Germline CDR1 reads KGHDR; CDR2 reads SFDVKD. The V end was cut by 4 bases, the J end by 7 bases, with 15 bases between. This CDR3 contains 14 residues. The CDR3 sequence: CATSEPGLEPGYTF. CDR3 nucleotide sequence: TGTGCCACCAGTGAGCCAGGGTTAGAGCCTGGCTACACCTTC.

The chain combines TRBV7-9 with TRBJ1-1; D unresolved. CDR1 is SEHNR, CDR2 FQNEAQ, per germline (reference sequence). There are 12 residues in the CDR3. V lost 7 bases and J lost 0, with 6 bases in between. The CDR3 DNA is TGTGCCAGCATCATCATGAACACTGAAGCTTTCTTT. It yields the protein CASIIMNTEAFF.

This clone occurred a few times. CDR3 amino acids: CATSTRTTGDGYTF. The CDR3, as DNA: TGTGCCACCAGCACACGGACGACAGGGGATGGCTACACCTTC. The chain has TRBV15 and TRBJ1-2; the match to TRBD1 covers 8 bases. Germline lookup yields CDR1 LNHNV and CDR2 YYDKDF (reference sequence). V lost 4 bases, J lost 6 bases, and 7 bases stayed unmatched. The CDR3 runs 14 residues.

The rearrangement uses TRBV9 and TRBJ2-7; 8 nucleotides match TRBD1. The germline V gene has CDR1 SGDLS and CDR2 YYNGEE. V dropped 5 bases and J dropped 6; count of bases not matched to a gene: 4. CDR3 length: 12 residues. CDR3 sequence reads: CASSLGQGEQYF. Here the CDR3 DNA reads TGTGCCAGCAGTCTAGGACAGGGCGAGCAGTACTTC. The full variable domain, its missing parts supplied by reference TRBV9 and TRBJ2-7, is DSGVTQTPKHLITATGQRVTLRCSPRSGDLSVYWYQQSLDQGLQFLIQYYNGEERAKGNILERFSAQQFPDLHSELNLSSLELGDSALYFCASSLGQGEQYFGPGTRLTVT.

This chain links TRBV2 with TRBJ1-1, with no clear D. V was cut by 10 bases and J by 7 bases, with 19 bases left in between. The CDR3 is 13 residues long. The germline gives CDR1 SNHLY, CDR2 FYNNEI. In nucleotides, the CDR3 is TGTGCCAACACAAGGAGAGGGAGAGATGAAGCTTTCTTT. It encodes CANTRRGRDEAFF. The whole variable domain, filled in from reference TRBV2 and TRBJ1-1, reads EPEVTQTPSHQVTQMGQEVILRCVPISNHLYFYWYRQILGQKVEFLVSFYNNEISEKSEIFDDQFSVERPDGSNFTLKIRSTKLEDSAMYFCANTRRGRDEAFFGQGTRLTVV.

The chain uses TRBV5-8 and TRBJ2-7; D is perhaps TRBD1 (6 bases). CDR1 is SGHTS and CDR2 is YDEGEE in the germline V gene. This CDR3 spans 16 amino acids. Between the trimmed V and J ends, which lost 4 bases and 2 bases, there was a span of 19 bases. CDR3 protein: CASSPLQDSETYEQYF. CDR3 nucleotides: TGTGCCAGCAGCCCACTACAGGACAGCGAAACCTACGAGCAGTACTTC.

The chain recombines TRBV9 with TRBJ1-3; D unresolved. The CDR3 contains 16 residues. The V and J ends lost 0 bases and 3 bases respectively, with 13 bases between them. In germline, CDR1 is SGDLS, CDR2 YYNGEE. Here the CDR3 DNA reads TGTGCCAGCAGCGTAGCCGGGTCCGTGATTGGAAACACCATATATTTT. Its translation is CASSVAGSVIGNTIYF.

The CDR3 spells CATSRGQSSHTF. CDR3 nucleotides: TGTGCCACCAGCAGAGGACAGTCGTCCCACACCTTC. V usage is TRBV15 and J usage is TRBJ1-2; weak D call: TRBD1 (5 bases). This CDR3 has 12 residues. CDR1 and CDR2 (germline): LNHNV, YYDKDF (reference sequence). The germline V and J ends were trimmed by 1 base and 12 bases, with 12 bases remaining between them.

This chain connects TRBV29-1 to TRBJ2-7; D ambiguous. The CDR3 contains 11 residues. V was shortened by 0 bases and J by 5 bases, with 5 bases between the two germline ends. In germline, CDR1 is SQVTM, CDR2 ANQGSEA. The CDR3 sequence is CSVEEANEQYF. The CDR3 bases are TGCAGCGTTGAAGAAGCGAACGAGCAGTACTTC.

The chain couples TRBV5-1 to TRBJ2-3, with TRBD2 identical over 13 bases. Looked up from germline, CDR1 is SGHRS and CDR2 is YFSETQ. The V segment lost 3 bases and the J segment 6 bases; nucleotides outside the gene matches: 7. The length of the CDR3 is 16 residues. The CDR3 sequence: CASSYTLAGGPDTQYF. CDR3 DNA: TGCGCCAGCAGCTACACACTAGCGGGAGGGCCGGATACGCAGTATTTT.

J is TRBJ2-7 and V is TRBV11-2; no definite D call. Looked up from germline, CDR1 is SGHAT and CDR2 is FQNNGV. V was trimmed by 5 bases and J by 4 bases, leaving 15 bases between them. The CDR3 covers 14 residues. Written as DNA, the CDR3 is TGTGCCAGCAGCCTACAGCTCTCCACTTACGAGCAGTACTTC. As protein: CASSLQLSTYEQYF.

In regard to this clone: A much larger clone differs from this one at a single base, so this may be a read error. The chain has TRBV12-3 or TRBV12-4 and TRBJ2-3; D is uncertain. This CDR3 is built from 12 residues. The V and J ends lost 6 bases and 1 base respectively, with 5 bases between them. The CDR3 DNA sequence: TGTGCCAGCAGCTTCGGCACAGATACGCAGTATTTT. Its protein is CASSFGTDTQYF.

The chain has TRBV5-1 and TRBJ1-2; 10 nucleotides agree with TRBD1. Germline V gene data show CDR1 as SGHRS and CDR2 as YFSETQ. CDR3 length: 15 amino acids. J lost 6 bases, V lost 0 bases, and 5 bases had no gene match. CDR3 nucleotides: TGCGCCAGCAGCTTGGAGGGGACAGGGGAGAATGGCTACACCTTC. This encodes CASSLEGTGENGYTF.

This clone showed up just once. The chain uses TRBV27 and TRBJ2-1, with D maybe TRBD2 (7 bases). Germline V gene data show CDR1 as MNHEY and CDR2 as SMNVEV (reference sequence). The CDR3 spans 15 residues. Trimming pared 1 base from V and 9 bases from J, leaving 16 bases between. This chain's CDR3 is CASSLYAGALGEQFF. The CDR3 DNA reads TGTGCCAGCAGTTTATACGCGGGGGCCCTGGGTGAGCAGTTCTTC.

The V call is TRBV19, the J call TRBJ2-1, with TRBD1 matching over 7 bases. Germline V CDR1 and CDR2: LNHDA, SQIVND (reference sequence). J was trimmed by 1 base and V by 0 bases; bases with no gene match: 6. The CDR3 runs 17 residues. The CDR3 protein is CASSIDLGQPSYNEQFF. CDR3 bases: TGTGCCAGTAGTATAGACCTGGGACAGCCGTCCTACAATGAGCAGTTCTTC.

This rearrangement joins TRBV4-2 to TRBJ2-1; tentatively, D is TRBD1 (5 bases). Between the trimmed V and J ends, which lost 0 bases and 10 bases, there was a span of 10 bases. The CDR3 is 13 amino acids. CDR1 is LGHNA and CDR2 is YNFKEQ in the germline V gene. The CDR3 region has the DNA TGTGCCAGCAGCCAAGATACAGGACGGGAGCAGTTCTTC. This encodes CASSQDTGREQFF.

CDR3 nucleotide sequence: TGTGCCAGCAGGCCACGCGGGGGACAGGGGTTCCAAGAGACCCAGTACTTC. Amino acid sequence: CASRPRGGQGFQETQYF. The chain carries TRBV7-9 and TRBJ2-5, with 10 nucleotides matching TRBD1. This CDR3 comprises 17 residues. The V and J ends lost 6 bases and 1 base, in that order; junction bases with no gene match: 11. The V gene's germline CDR1 is SEHNR and CDR2 FQNEAQ (reference sequence).

This chain joins TRBV19 and TRBJ2-2; maybe TRBD2 (6 bases). The CDR3 loop spans 11 amino acids. Looked up from germline, CDR1 is LNHDA and CDR2 is SQIVND (reference sequence). V dropped 8 bases and J dropped 5 bases, with 6 bases sitting between them. This chain's CDR3 is CASGGTGELFF. The DNA of the CDR3 is TGTGCCAGTGGGGGGACCGGGGAGCTGTTTTTT.

This CDR3 reads CASSGLAGEDYNEQFF. The DNA of the CDR3 is TGTGCCAGCAGCGGACTAGCGGGAGAAGACTACAATGAGCAGTTCTTC. The V gene is TRBV11-2, the J gene TRBJ2-1, with 13 nucleotides matching TRBD2. This CDR3 comprises 16 residues. From germline, CDR1 is SGHAT and CDR2 FQNNGV. After removal of 5 bases from V and 3 bases from J, the junction contained 4 bases not matched to a gene. The full variable domain, completed using reference TRBV11-2 and TRBJ2-1, is EAGVAQSPRYKIIEKRQSVAFWCNPISGHATLYWYQQILGQGPKLLIQFQNNGVVDDSQLPKDRFSAERLKGVDSTLKIQPAKLEDSAVYLCASSGLAGEDYNEQFFGPGTRLTVL.

The chain couples TRBV25-1 to TRBJ1-2; D remains unclear. From germline, CDR1 is MGHDK and CDR2 SYGVNS. The CDR3 has 14 amino acids. V lost 2 bases and J 7 bases, leaving 14 bases between the germline ends. CDR3 coding DNA: TGTGCCAGCAGTGAAAGCCCCCGACGCGGTGGCTACACCTTC. Its translation: CASSESPRRGGYTF.

As regards this clone: Other DNA variants within this sample encode the same CDR3. This chain joins TRBV11-3 and TRBJ1-1, with 7 bases fitting TRBD1. This CDR3 is 13 amino acids long. Per germline, CDR1 SGHNT and CDR2 YENEEA. With 1 base clipped from V and 8 bases from J, the junction kept 4 bases outside the gene matches. CDR3 sequence: CASSLVQGTEAFF. The DNA for the CDR3 is TGTGCCAGCAGCTTAGTACAGGGGACCGAAGCTTTCTTT.

The CDR3 loop is CASGGRLWQYF. CDR3 DNA: TGTGCCAGTGGGGGGAGGCTCTGGCAGTATTTT. The rearrangement links TRBV19 to TRBJ2-3; tentative D call: TRBD2 (6 bases). CDR3 size: 11 residues. The ends were cut back, 8 bases at V and 11 bases at J, with 14 bases in the middle. The germline CDR1 and CDR2 sequences are LNHDA and SQIVND (reference sequence).

The chain combines TRBV12-3 or TRBV12-4 with TRBJ1-2; D is undetermined. Trimming shortened V by 3 bases and J by 3 bases, and 8 bases separated the two germline ends. This CDR3 contains 13 residues. The CDR3 region is CASSLSGYYGYTF. The CDR3 bases are TGTGCCAGCAGTTTGTCGGGGTACTATGGCTACACCTTC.